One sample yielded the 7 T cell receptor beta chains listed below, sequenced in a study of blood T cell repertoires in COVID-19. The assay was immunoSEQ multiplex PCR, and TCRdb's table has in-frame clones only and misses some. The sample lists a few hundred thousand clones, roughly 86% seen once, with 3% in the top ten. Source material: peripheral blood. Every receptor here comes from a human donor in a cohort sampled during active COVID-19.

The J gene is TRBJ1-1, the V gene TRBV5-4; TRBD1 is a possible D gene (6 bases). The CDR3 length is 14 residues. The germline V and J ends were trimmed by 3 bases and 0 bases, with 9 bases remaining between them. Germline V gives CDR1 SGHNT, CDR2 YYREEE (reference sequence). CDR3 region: CASSSDRMNTEAFF. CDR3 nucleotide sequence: TGTGCCAGCAGCTCTGACAGGATGAACACTGAAGCTTTCTTT.

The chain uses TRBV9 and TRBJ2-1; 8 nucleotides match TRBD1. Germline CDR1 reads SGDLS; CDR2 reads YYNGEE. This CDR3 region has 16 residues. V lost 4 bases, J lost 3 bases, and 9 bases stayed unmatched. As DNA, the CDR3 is TGTGCCAGCAGCCCCCGCGGACAGGGCGACTACAATGAGCAGTTCTTC. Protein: CASSPRGQGDYNEQFF. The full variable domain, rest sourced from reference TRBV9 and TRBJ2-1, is DSGVTQTPKHLITATGQRVTLRCSPRSGDLSVYWYQQSLDQGLQFLIQYYNGEERAKGNILERFSAQQFPDLHSELNLSSLELGDSALYFCASSPRGQGDYNEQFFGPGTRLTVL.

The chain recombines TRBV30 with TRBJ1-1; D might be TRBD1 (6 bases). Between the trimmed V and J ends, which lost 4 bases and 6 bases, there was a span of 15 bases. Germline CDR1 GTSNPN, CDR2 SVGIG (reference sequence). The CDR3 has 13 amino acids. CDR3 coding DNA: TGTGCCTGGACCAGGGGACTAACTCCTGAAGCTTTCTTT. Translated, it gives CAWTRGLTPEAFF.

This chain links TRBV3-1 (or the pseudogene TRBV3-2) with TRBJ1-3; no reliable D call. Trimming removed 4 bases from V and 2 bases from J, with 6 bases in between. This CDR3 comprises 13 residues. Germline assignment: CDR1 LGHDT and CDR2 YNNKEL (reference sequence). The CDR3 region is CASSPFPGNTIYF. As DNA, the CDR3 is TGTGCCAGCAGCCCTTTTCCTGGAAACACCATATATTTT.

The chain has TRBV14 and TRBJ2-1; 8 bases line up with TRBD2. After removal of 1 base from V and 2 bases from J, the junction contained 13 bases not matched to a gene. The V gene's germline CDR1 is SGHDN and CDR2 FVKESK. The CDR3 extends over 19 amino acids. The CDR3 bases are TGTGCCAGCAGCCAAGGTCCAGCGGGGGATTTGTTGGCCTACAATGAGCAGTTCTTC. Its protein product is CASSQGPAGDLLAYNEQFF.

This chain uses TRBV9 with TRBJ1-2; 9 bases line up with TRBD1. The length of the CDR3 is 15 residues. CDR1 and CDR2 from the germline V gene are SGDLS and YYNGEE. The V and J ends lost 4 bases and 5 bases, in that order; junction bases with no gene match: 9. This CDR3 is CASSLRDREIYGYTF. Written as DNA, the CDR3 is TGTGCCAGCAGCCTACGGGACAGGGAAATTTATGGCTACACCTTC.

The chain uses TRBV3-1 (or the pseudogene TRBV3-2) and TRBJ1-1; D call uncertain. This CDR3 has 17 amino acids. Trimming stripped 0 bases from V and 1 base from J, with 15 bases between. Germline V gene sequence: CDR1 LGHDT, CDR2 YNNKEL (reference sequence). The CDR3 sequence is CASSQDPPQGGNTEAFF. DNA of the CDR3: TGTGCCAGCAGCCAAGATCCCCCACAAGGCGGGAACACTGAAGCTTTCTTT.